Following are 29 T cell receptor beta chains from one sample sequenced in a study of sequential checkpoint blockade in melanoma. Treatment in this sample: randomized to nivolumab then ipilimumab (arm A) or the reverse (arm B). Here immunoSEQ multiplex PCR was the method, and the copy in TCRdb shows in-frame clones only, minus some. The sample has around 1,500 clones, around a fifth seen once. The sequenced sample was tumor tissue (inferred from file names), obtained from a patient given nivolumab and ipilimumab in sequence. Every receptor here comes from a human donor with melanoma.

Only a few counts were recorded for this clone. The rearrangement links TRBV11-3 to TRBJ1-4; 10 positions agree with TRBD1. This CDR3 is 17 amino acids long. The junction had 12 bases not matched to a gene; V was cut back by 3 bases and J by 8 bases. CDR1 is SGHNT and CDR2 is YENEEA in the germline V gene. The CDR3 DNA is TGTGCCAGCAGCTTTCGGACAGGGGGTTTGGGGGTCGAAAAACTGTTTTTT. It specifies CASSFRTGGLGVEKLFF.

By share, this clone ranks as large. V usage is TRBV11-3 and J usage is TRBJ2-1; D tentatively reads TRBD1 or TRBD2 (6 bases each). V was trimmed by 2 bases and J by 4 bases, leaving 21 bases between them. The CDR3 contains 18 residues. Per germline, CDR1 SGHNT and CDR2 YENEEA. CDR3 sequence reads: CASSLWGAHQIKYNEQFF. Written as DNA, the CDR3 is TGTGCCAGCAGCTTATGGGGGGCCCACCAAATTAAATACAATGAGCAGTTCTTC. Together with reference TRBV11-3 and TRBJ2-1, the CDR3 gives the full variable domain: EAGVVQSPRYKIIEKKQPVAFWCNPISGHNTLYWYLQNLGQGPELLIRYENEEAVDDSQLPKDRFSAERLKGVDSTLKIQPAELGDSAVYLCASSLWGAHQIKYNEQFFGPGTRLTVL.

This clone is judged medium-sized. The rearrangement links TRBV11-3 to TRBJ2-1, with 16 bases matching TRBD2. Trimming took 3 bases from V and 4 from J; bases not matched to a gene: 6. Germline CDR1 and CDR2: SGHNT and YENEEA. This CDR3 region has 18 residues. Written as DNA, the CDR3 is TGTGCCAGCAGCTTTAGTGGGGGACTAGCGGGAGGGTACAATGAGCAGTTCTTC. Protein product: CASSFSGGLAGGYNEQFF.

This clone counts as medium-sized (0.01 to 0.1%). The chain combines TRBV11-3 with TRBJ2-2, with 13 bases that match TRBD2. After removal of 5 bases from V and 6 bases from J, the junction contained 12 bases not matched to a gene. The CDR3 sequence is 18 residues long. CDR1 and CDR2 (germline): SGHNT, YENEEA. CDR3 loop: CASSHDGLAGVKAGELFF. The CDR3 bases are TGTGCCAGCAGCCATGACGGACTAGCGGGAGTTAAGGCCGGGGAGCTGTTTTTT.

V and J are TRBV6-8 and TRBJ1-2; D uncertain. Germline CDR1 MNHGY, CDR2 SAAAGT. The CDR3 runs to 14 residues. V gave up 0 bases and J gave up 7 bases, with 12 bases separating them. The CDR3 nucleotides read TGTGCCAGCAGTTACTCCCCTGACTTGGGTGGCTACACCTTC. Protein: CASSYSPDLGGYTF.

This clone rates as medium-sized. J is TRBJ2-7 and V is TRBV11-3, with D perhaps assigned TRBD1 or TRBD2 (5 bases each). Germline lookup yields CDR1 SGHNT and CDR2 YENEEA. This CDR3 is 15 amino acids long. Trimming cost V 1 base and J 2 bases, with 12 bases left between them. DNA of the CDR3: TGTGCCAGCAGCTTAGTCCGGGGCACCCCCTACGAGCAGTACTTC. This gives the protein CASSLVRGTPYEQYF.

The chain has TRBV6-8 and TRBJ2-7; TRBD1 matches at 8 bases. CDR1 and CDR2 (germline): MNHGY, SAAAGT. CDR3 size: 15 residues. J was trimmed by 4 bases and V by 10 bases; bases with no gene match: 15. The CDR3 loop is CATRNTGGAEYEQYF. The DNA of the CDR3 is TGTGCCACCAGGAACACAGGGGGAGCCGAATACGAGCAGTACTTC.

The chain combines TRBV18 with TRBJ2-1, with a weak D call TRBD1 (6 bases). Trimming took off 0 bases at V and 4 bases at J, with 13 bases between the two ends. The CDR3 runs to 16 residues. The germline V gene encodes CDR1 KGHSH and CDR2 LQKENI. Here the CDR3 DNA reads TGTGCCAGCTCACCACCTGGGGGACATGAATACAATGAGCAGTTCTTC. This codes for CASSPPGGHEYNEQFF.

This clone is medium-sized within its sample. The chain uses TRBV11-3 and TRBJ2-3, with TRBD1 matching over 11 bases. V lost 4 bases and J lost 5; bases outside the gene matches: 8. CDR1 is SGHNT and CDR2 is YENEEA in the germline V gene. The CDR3 runs to 16 residues. CDR3 coding DNA: TGTGCCAGCAGCTCAGGACAGGGGGCTGGGGAAGATACGCAGTATTTT. Residues: CASSSGQGAGEDTQYF.

J is TRBJ1-1 and V is TRBV19; D gene ambiguous. This CDR3 contains 13 residues. V lost 1 base and J 1 base, leaving 4 bases between the germline ends. Looked up from germline, CDR1 is LNHDA and CDR2 is SQIVND (reference sequence). The CDR3 loop reads CASSIGENTEAFF. CDR3 in DNA: TGTGCCAGTAGTATAGGAGAGAACACTGAAGCTTTCTTT.

By share, this clone ranks as medium-sized (0.01 to 0.1%). The chain combines TRBV11-3 with TRBJ2-1, with 8 bases identical to TRBD2. In germline, CDR1 is SGHNT, CDR2 YENEEA. V shed 5 bases, J shed 0 bases, and the junction held 9 bases outside the gene matches. This CDR3 spans 17 amino acids. CDR3 nucleotides: TGTGCCAGCAGCACTCTACTAGCGGCCCTCTCCTACAATGAGCAGTTCTTC. Translating gives CASSTLLAALSYNEQFF.

This clone has a handful of counts. The V call is TRBV28, the J call TRBJ1-2; TRBD1 matches at 9 bases. Germline V gives CDR1 MDHEN, CDR2 SYDVKM. With 6 bases clipped from V and 6 bases from J, the junction kept 11 bases outside the gene matches. This CDR3 contains 15 residues. DNA for the CDR3: TGTGCCAGCAGCCGTCCCGGGACAGGGAATAATGGCTACACCTTC. It translates to CASSRPGTGNNGYTF.

The chain joins TRBV6-8 to TRBJ1-1; tentatively, D is TRBD1 (5 bases). The V gene's germline CDR1 is MNHGY and CDR2 SAAAGT. The germline V and J ends were trimmed by 6 bases and 6 bases, with 11 bases remaining between them. CDR3 size: 12 residues. In nucleotides, the CDR3 is TGTGCCAGCAGGCCTGACAGAGCTGAAGCTTTCTTT. This translates into CASRPDRAEAFF.

In this sample, this clone is medium-sized. The chain employs TRBV6-8 and TRBJ2-1, with 10 bases matching TRBD2. Germline V gene data show CDR1 as MNHGY and CDR2 as SAAAGT. V lost 5 bases and J lost 4; bases outside the gene matches: 8. The CDR3 covers 16 residues. The CDR3 nucleotides are TGTGCCAGCAGTGGGCTAGCGGGAGTAGGGTACAATGAGCAGTTCTTC. Translation gives CASSGLAGVGYNEQFF.

Many counts were recorded for this clone. CDR3 protein: CASSLGGAQETQYF. CDR3 nucleotide sequence: TGTGCCAGCAGCCTGGGGGGGGCCCAGGAGACCCAGTACTTC. The chain links TRBV11-3 to TRBJ2-5, with D perhaps matching TRBD2 (7 bases). The CDR3 covers 14 residues. V was shortened by 5 bases and J by 5 bases, with 15 bases between the two germline ends. Germline V gene sequence: CDR1 SGHNT, CDR2 YENEEA.

This clone was picked up a small number of times. This chain uses TRBV4-1 with TRBJ2-7, with TRBD1 identical over 9 bases. The CDR3 has 13 amino acids. The junction had 3 bases not matched to a gene; V was cut back by 4 bases and J by 5 bases. Germline V gene lookup returns CDR1 MGHRA and CDR2 YSYEKL. The CDR3 bases are TGCGCCAGCAGCCTCCGACAGGGGGACGAGCAGTACTTC. Its protein is CASSLRQGDEQYF.

This clone is categorized as medium-sized. V gene TRBV11-3 combines with J gene TRBJ1-4; D unclear. Trimming removed 3 bases from V and 7 bases from J, with 18 bases in between. The CDR3 sequence is 16 residues long. CDR1 and CDR2 from the germline V gene are SGHNT and YENEEA. CDR3 amino acids: CASSLSPGWAGEKLFF. For the CDR3, the DNA is TGTGCCAGCAGCTTGAGCCCCGGGTGGGCGGGTGAAAAACTGTTTTTT.

Only one count was recorded for this clone. The V and J genes are TRBV19 and TRBJ1-1, with D perhaps matching TRBD1 (5 bases). Trimming pared 3 bases from V and 8 bases from J, leaving 10 bases between. CDR3 length: 12 residues. Germline values: CDR1 LNHDA, CDR2 SQIVND (reference sequence). CDR3 nucleotide sequence: TGTGCCAGTAGTATGGGACCTTCCGAAGCTTTCTTT. It translates to CASSMGPSEAFF.

This clone was observed once. The J gene is TRBJ1-3, the V gene TRBV5-1, with D unclear. V lost 0 bases and J lost 0, with 10 bases in between. The CDR3 consists of 16 residues. The V gene's germline CDR1 is SGHRS and CDR2 YFSETQ. The CDR3 here is CASSLEEFVSGNTIYF. DNA for the CDR3: TGCGCCAGCAGCTTGGAGGAGTTTGTCTCTGGAAACACCATATATTTT.

The rearrangement links TRBV9 to TRBJ2-4; possible D gene TRBD1, 5 bases. The CDR3 is made up of 15 amino acids. Per the germline V gene, CDR1 is SGDLS and CDR2 is YYNGEE. The V end was cut by 4 bases, the J end by 0 bases, with 11 bases between. The CDR3: CASSPGYEAKNIQYF. The DNA of the CDR3 is TGTGCCAGCAGCCCAGGGTACGAAGCCAAAAACATTCAGTACTTC.

The chain couples TRBV5-1 to TRBJ2-5; 7 nucleotides match TRBD1. V lost 4 bases and J lost 5; bases outside the gene matches: 11. The CDR3 is 15 residues long. Germline V gene data show CDR1 as SGHRS and CDR2 as YFSETQ. CDR3 amino acids: CASSQPTGIRETQYF. The CDR3 DNA sequence: TGCGCCAGCAGCCAACCGACAGGGATCCGGGAGACCCAGTACTTC.

The rearrangement uses TRBV19 and TRBJ2-1; D may be TRBD1 (5 bases). CDR1 is LNHDA and CDR2 is SQIVND in the germline V gene (reference sequence). The V end was cut by 3 bases, the J end by 6 bases, with 21 bases between. This CDR3 comprises 17 residues. CDR3 sequence: CASSIDDSRDPPNEQFF. CDR3 in DNA: TGTGCCAGTAGTATTGACGATAGCAGGGATCCACCCAATGAGCAGTTCTTC.

V and J are TRBV30 and TRBJ1-5, with a tentative D call TRBD1 (6 bases). Germline V CDR1 and CDR2: GTSNPN, SVGIG (reference sequence). Between the trimmed V and J ends, which lost 2 bases and 2 bases, there was a span of 7 bases. CDR3 length equals 13 residues. As DNA, the CDR3 is TGTGCCTGGAGTCACAGGGGCAATCAGCCCCAGCATTTT. The encoded protein is CAWSHRGNQPQHF.

Judged by abundance, this clone is medium-sized. The chain has TRBV11-3 and TRBJ1-1, with a tentative D call TRBD1 (6 bases). Germline V gene data show CDR1 as SGHNT and CDR2 as YENEEA. The CDR3 sequence is 14 residues long. Trimming removed 5 bases from V and 1 base from J, with 11 bases in between. The DNA for the CDR3 is TGTGCCAGCAGCCGAAGGACAGAGAACACTGAAGCTTTCTTT. This sequence encodes CASSRRTENTEAFF.

By proportion, this clone is medium-sized. The chain links TRBV6-8 to TRBJ2-1; TRBD1 agrees at 10 bases. Per germline, CDR1 MNHGY and CDR2 SAAAGT. This CDR3 spans 13 amino acids. The V segment lost 5 bases and the J segment 5 bases; nucleotides outside the gene matches: 0. Written as DNA, the CDR3 is TGTGCCAGCAGTGACAGGGGGCACAATGAGCAGTTCTTC. Its translation is CASSDRGHNEQFF.

By its share, this clone is medium-sized. V gene TRBV11-3 combines with J gene TRBJ1-1; D might be TRBD1 (5 bases). Per germline, CDR1 SGHNT and CDR2 YENEEA. V lost 3 bases, J lost 5 bases, and 13 bases lay in between. CDR3 length equals 14 residues. CDR3 coding DNA: TGTGCCAGCAGCTTGCTGGGGGAATGGACTGAAGCTTTCTTT. It is translated as CASSLLGEWTEAFF.

By share, this clone ranks as medium-sized. J is TRBJ2-2 and V is TRBV11-3; 9 bases fit TRBD2. CDR3 length equals 15 residues. Unmatched junction bases numbered 10, after V lost 7 bases and J lost 7 bases. Germline lookup yields CDR1 SGHNT and CDR2 YENEEA. The CDR3 here is CASTISGRRGGELFF. The CDR3 DNA sequence: TGTGCCAGCACCATTAGCGGGAGAAGGGGCGGGGAGCTGTTTTTT.

This chain uses TRBV18 with TRBJ1-4, with 7 bases identical to TRBD1. J gave up 0 bases and V 1 base, and 11 bases lay outside the gene matches. Germline CDR1 KGHSH, CDR2 LQKENI. The CDR3 runs to 19 residues. CDR3 nucleotide sequence: TGTGCCAGCTCACCACGTATTCCGGGACAGACAACAACTAATGAAAAACTGTTTTTT. Its translation: CASSPRIPGQTTTNEKLFF.

This clone was picked up a small number of times. The CDR3 loop is CASRLKITGELFF. In DNA form, the CDR3 reads TGTGCAAGTCGCCTAAAAATCACCGGGGAGCTGTTTTTT. J is TRBJ2-2 and V is TRBV12-2; whether TRBD2, the table's D call, matches the DNA was not checked. TRBV12-2 is marked as a pseudogene. The CDR3 runs to 13 residues.